The sequence of this T cell receptor beta chain was determined in a study of blood T cell repertoires in COVID-19. Individuals aged about 18 to 89 years were recruited from 24 US areas. The CDR3 is made up of 17 amino acids. Trimming removed 2 bases from V and 0 bases from J, with 14 bases in between. Germline CDR1 is ENHRY and CDR2 is SYGVKD. Per the original methods: Estimation of nucleated cell counts was performed using reference gene primer amplification. The repertoire was sequenced with immunoSEQ multiplex PCR; TCRdb's copy has only in-frame clones and lacks some. Clonal size and the V and J genes are those of that table, whereas D and trimming came from the DNA. The data hold approximately 400,000 clones, with 80% to 85% observed a single time.

The sequenced sample was PBMCs or T cells enriched from blood (not recorded which). This sequence joins TRBV10-3 and TRBJ1-5, with D maybe TRBD1 (5 bases). The clonotype originates from a woman aged 45-59 years who had recovered from COVID-19. The CDR3 protein is CAISETHGGYSNQPQHF. The CDR3 coding sequence is TGTGCCATCAGTGAGACGCACGGGGGTTATAGCAATCAGCCCCAGCATTTT.